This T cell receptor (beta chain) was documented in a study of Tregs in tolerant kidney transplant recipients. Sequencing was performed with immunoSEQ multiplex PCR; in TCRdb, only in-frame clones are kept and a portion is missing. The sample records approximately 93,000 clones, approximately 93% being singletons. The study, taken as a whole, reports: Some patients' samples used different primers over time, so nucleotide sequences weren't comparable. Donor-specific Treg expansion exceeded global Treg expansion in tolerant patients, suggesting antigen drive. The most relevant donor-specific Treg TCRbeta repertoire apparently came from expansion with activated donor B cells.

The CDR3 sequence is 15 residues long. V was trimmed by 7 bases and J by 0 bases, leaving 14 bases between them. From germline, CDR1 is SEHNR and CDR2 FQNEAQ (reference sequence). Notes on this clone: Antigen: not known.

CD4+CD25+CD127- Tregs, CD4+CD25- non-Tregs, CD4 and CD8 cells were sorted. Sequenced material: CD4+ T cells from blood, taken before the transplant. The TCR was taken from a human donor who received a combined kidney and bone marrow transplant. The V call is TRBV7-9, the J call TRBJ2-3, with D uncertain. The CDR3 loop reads CASTPTSSSTDTQYF. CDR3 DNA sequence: TGTGCCAGCACCCCCACCAGTTCCAGCACAGATACGCAGTATTTT.